The source of this T cell receptor beta chain is a study of post-analysis software for immune sequencing data. Overall study context: Relapsing-remitting, secondary progressive and progressive-relapsing courses of multiple sclerosis were included. General study points: TRBV5-6, TRBV5-1 and TRBV20-1 belonged to a set of roughly 5 TRBV segments that were more frequent in patients than controls. The normalized Chao1 diversity of multiple sclerosis patients was significantly lower than that of controls. Samples sharing a preparation batch grouped tightly together when assessed by F measure.

Included in the TCR beta cDNA libraries were unique molecular identifiers. Researchers reported roughly 0.5 million cDNA molecules coming from around 1 to 9.1 million T cells. TCRdb fed the PCR reads into MiXCR, producing one record per CDR3 protein. The sample has hundreds of thousands of distinct CDR3 sequences; 59% are singletons. Per the germline V gene, CDR1 is SGDLS and CDR2 is YYNGEE. Trimming took off 2 bases at V and 6 bases at J, with 12 bases between the two ends. This CDR3 is 13 amino acids long. This clonotype was counted once. Its specificity is not known. The sequencing input was blood. This receptor was taken from a girl aged 2-10 years with multiple sclerosis. The rearrangement links TRBV9 to TRBJ2-7, with D possibly being TRBD2 (5 bases). This chain's CDR3 is CASSVLDLGEQYF. CDR3 bases: TGTGCCAGCAGCGTTCTGGACTTAGGCGAGCAGTACTTC.